Shown below are 21 T cell receptor beta chains from a single sample sequenced in a study of response to subunit inactivated influenza vaccine (dated by TCRdb to 2016 to 2019). Library prep was done by RT-PCR. TCRdb shows the sequencer as Illumina HiSeq 2500. In TCRdb, the public reads were trimmed at Q25 with fastp and aligned with MiXCR, with productive beta chains retained. Duplicate CDR3 protein sequences are folded into a single record with the most common DNA and genes. For this sample there are more than 400,000 distinct CDR3 sequences; 9.5% to 12% appear just once. The ten largest make up approximately 12% of the sample. Explained via the paper, the time point label denotes: approximately 40 days after influenza vaccine administration. Sequenced here: PBMCs from blood, sampled more than 35 days after vaccination. Source of these receptors: a man in his fifties or sixties who received an inactivated influenza vaccine. Donor details come from another sample of the same person, matched by shared clones.

This clonotype has a count of ten or more. This sequence joins TRBV29-1 and TRBJ1-2, with D perhaps matching TRBD1 (5 bases). Germline loops: CDR1 SQVTM, CDR2 ANQGSEA. This CDR3 comprises 12 residues. V dropped 7 bases and J dropped 7 bases, with 16 bases sitting between them. CDR3 sequence (DNA): TGCAGCGCCCTGGGACTCTCCTTTGGCTACACCTTC. Its protein product is CSALGLSFGYTF. Variable domain in full (rest from reference TRBV29-1 and TRBJ1-2): SAVISQKPSRDICQRGTSLTIQCQVDSQVTMMFWYRQQPGQSLTLIATANQGSEATYESGFVIDKFPISRPNLTFSTLTVSNMSPEDSSIYLCSALGLSFGYTFGSGTRLTVV.

This clonotype was counted a few times. This rearrangement joins TRBV7-2 to TRBJ2-2; D tentatively reads TRBD1 or TRBD2 (5 bases each). Germline lookup yields CDR1 SGHTA and CDR2 FQGNSA. V gave up 5 bases and J gave up 6 bases, with 13 bases separating them. This CDR3 spans 14 amino acids. The CDR3 nucleotides read TGTGCCAGCAGCCCGGGACCCGTTTCCGGGGAGCTGTTTTTT. It encodes CASSPGPVSGELFF.

V gene TRBV9 combines with J gene TRBJ2-2; TRBD1 aligns across 7 bases. This CDR3 contains 16 residues. CDR1 and CDR2 (germline): SGDLS, YYNGEE. V shed 4 bases, J shed 2 bases, and the junction held 8 bases outside the gene matches. In nucleotides, the CDR3 is TGTGCCAGCAGCTTCTTGGACAGGACAAACACCGGGGAGCTGTTTTTT. Amino acid sequence: CASSFLDRTNTGELFF.

This chain links TRBV13 with TRBJ1-1; D is undetermined. This CDR3 region has 15 residues. V gave up 0 bases and J gave up 6 bases, with 14 bases separating them. Germline loops: CDR1 PRHDT, CDR2 FYEKMQ (reference sequence). The CDR3 DNA follows: TGTGCCAGCAGCTTAGGAGAGGGTCTGATCCCTGAAGCTTTCTTT. Translating gives CASSLGEGLIPEAFF. The complete variable domain, with remaining parts taken from reference TRBV13 and TRBJ1-1, reads AAGVIQSPRHLIKEKRETATLKCYPIPRHDTVYWYQQGPGQDPQFLISFYEKMQSDKGSIPDRFSAQQFSDYHSELNMSSLELGDSALYFCASSLGEGLIPEAFFGQGTRLTVV.

The chain has TRBV29-1 and TRBJ2-5; possible D gene TRBD1, 6 bases. This CDR3 has 12 amino acids. CDR1 SQVTM and CDR2 ANQGSEA come from the germline V gene. V was shortened by 6 bases and J by 5 bases, with 13 bases between the two germline ends. The CDR3 loop reads CSVKPTGETQYF. CDR3 coding DNA: TGCAGCGTCAAGCCCACAGGGGAGACCCAGTACTTC.

The V gene is TRBV7-2, the J gene TRBJ2-5; TRBD1 agrees at 9 bases. Germline CDR1 and CDR2: SGHTA and FQGNSA. The CDR3 is 16 residues long. With V trimmed by 1 base and J by 5 bases, 8 bases remained unmatched. CDR3 in amino acids: CASSLGVRDREETQYF. The CDR3 coding sequence is TGTGCCAGCAGCTTAGGGGTTAGGGACAGGGAGGAGACCCAGTACTTC. The full variable domain, rest sourced from reference TRBV7-2 and TRBJ2-5, is GAGVSQSPSNKVTEKGKDVELRCDPISGHTALYWYRQSLGQGLEFLIYFQGNSAPDKSGLPSDRFSAERTGGSVSTLTIQRTQQEDSAVYLCASSLGVRDREETQYFGPGTRLLVL.

There are many counts of this clonotype. The chain couples TRBV20-1 to TRBJ2-7; D remains unclear. Between the trimmed V and J ends, which lost 3 bases and 2 bases, there was a span of 5 bases. Per the germline V gene, CDR1 is DFQATT and CDR2 is SNEGSKA (reference sequence). There are 11 residues in the CDR3. The CDR3 DNA sequence: TGCAGTGCTAGTAGGACCTACGAGCAGTACTTC. Protein sequence: CSASRTYEQYF.

This clonotype has ten or more counts. The chain couples TRBV20-1 to TRBJ2-7; TRBD1 might be the D (5 bases). Trimming cost V 6 bases and J 3 bases, with 12 bases left between them. The CDR3 has 12 residues. Germline V CDR1 and CDR2: DFQATT, SNEGSKA (reference sequence). The CDR3 nucleotides are TGCAGTGCGCCTAGACAGAGCTACGAGCAGTACTTC. Amino acids: CSAPRQSYEQYF.

This clonotype has a handful of counts. The chain joins TRBV6-5 to TRBJ1-1; D is perhaps TRBD1 (5 bases). Trimming removed 5 bases at V and 10 bases at J, with 14 bases between. Per the germline V gene, CDR1 is MNHEY and CDR2 is SVGAGI. CDR3 length: 12 amino acids. The DNA of the CDR3 is TGTGCCAGCAGTAGGCTGGGGCAGTCAGCTTTCTTT. Translation: CASSRLGQSAFF.

This clonotype was seen at least ten times. The chain recombines TRBV5-1 with TRBJ1-5; D call uncertain. V lost 3 bases and J 5 bases, leaving 9 bases between the germline ends. There are 13 residues in the CDR3. CDR1 is SGHRS, CDR2 YFSETQ, per germline. The DNA for the CDR3 is TGCGCCAGCAGCTCGATCCCTGATCAGCCCCAGCATTTT. Translated, it gives CASSSIPDQPQHF.

In its sample, this clonotype was seen a few times. V gene TRBV5-1 combines with J gene TRBJ2-1, with 10 bases identical to TRBD2. The CDR3 has 19 amino acids. The V segment lost 6 bases and the J segment 4 bases; nucleotides outside the gene matches: 19. Germline V gives CDR1 SGHRS, CDR2 YFSETQ. The CDR3 bases are TGCGCCAGCACCGCGACAGGGCATGTAGCGGGGGGCCTTTACAATGAGCAGTTCTTC. Translated: CASTATGHVAGGLYNEQFF.

The rearrangement links TRBV6-5 to TRBJ1-6; 8 nucleotides line up with TRBD1. CDR3 length: 15 residues. The V segment lost 2 bases and the J segment 5 bases; nucleotides outside the gene matches: 2. The germline gives CDR1 MNHEY, CDR2 SVGAGI. CDR3 residues: CASSYDRGDNSPLHF. CDR3 nucleotides: TGTGCCAGCAGTTACGACAGGGGCGATAATTCACCCCTCCACTTT.

This clonotype appeared many times. One junction end does not reproduce the germline sequence, and a read error may be involved. V usage is TRBV3-1 and J usage is TRBJ2-1; D ambiguous. CDR3 length: 14 amino acids. Per germline, CDR1 LGHDT and CDR2 YNNKEL (reference sequence). The CDR3 DNA sequence: TGCGCCAGCAGCCAAGGCAGCTCCTACAATGAGCAGTTCTTC. Its translation: CASSQGSSYNEQFF.

The chain joins TRBV4-1 to TRBJ2-2; TRBD1 matches 9 bases. The CDR3 consists of 17 residues. V dropped 1 base and J dropped 5; count of bases not matched to a gene: 8. CDR1 is MGHRA and CDR2 is YSYEKL in the germline V gene. The CDR3 DNA sequence: TGCGCCAGCAGCCAAGGCATAACAGGGGGCAGGACCGGGGAGCTGTTTTTT. Residues: CASSQGITGGRTGELFF.

The chain employs TRBV18 and TRBJ2-3; D call uncertain. The length of the CDR3 is 14 residues. With 0 bases removed from V and 5 bases from J, the gap between germline ends came to 9 bases. CDR1 and CDR2 (germline): KGHSH, LQKENI. This CDR3 reads CASSPPAQRDTQYF. CDR3 in DNA: TGTGCCAGCTCACCACCCGCCCAGAGAGATACGCAGTATTTT.

The genes are TRBV6-5 and TRBJ1-3, with 9 bases that match TRBD1. The CDR3 loop spans 18 amino acids. Germline V gene sequence: CDR1 MNHEY, CDR2 SVGAGI. With 4 bases clipped from V and 0 bases from J, the junction kept 10 bases outside the gene matches. In DNA, the CDR3 is TGTGCCAGCAGTTCGACAGGGGGAGTCTTCCACTCTGGAAACACCATATATTTT. Translating gives CASSSTGGVFHSGNTIYF.

The V gene is TRBV6-5, the J gene TRBJ2-2; D gene ambiguous. Trimming left V 2 bases short and J 4 bases short, with 20 bases between. The CDR3 has 18 residues. CDR1 is MNHEY, CDR2 SVGAGI, per germline. In DNA form, the CDR3 reads TGTGCCAGCAGTTACGGCCAGGTCGCGGCGGATGGCACCGGGGAGCTGTTTTTT. Encoded protein: CASSYGQVAADGTGELFF.

The sample holds a few counts of this clonotype. The chain combines TRBV12-3 or TRBV12-4 with TRBJ1-5, with 9 bases lining up with TRBD1. The CDR3 is made up of 14 amino acids. The J segment lost 5 bases and the V segment lost 7 bases, leaving 6 bases of the junction unmatched. CDR3 loop: CASKGQGSYQPQHF. CDR3 nucleotide sequence: TGTGCCAGCAAAGGACAGGGGTCTTATCAGCCCCAGCATTTT.

This clonotype has a count of ten or more. This chain links TRBV10-3 with TRBJ2-7; D gene uncertain. Germline-derived CDR1 and CDR2 are ENHRY and SYGVKD. With 0 bases removed from V and 2 bases from J, the gap between germline ends came to 23 bases. CDR3 length: 19 amino acids. The CDR3 loop reads CAISESTGSGETYPYEQYF. CDR3 coding DNA: TGTGCCATCAGTGAGTCGACGGGTAGTGGGGAAACCTACCCCTACGAGCAGTACTTC.

The rearrangement uses TRBV20-1 and TRBJ2-5; 7 bases agree with TRBD2. With V trimmed by 0 bases and J by 5 bases, 21 bases remained unmatched. The CDR3 contains 19 residues. Germline CDR1 is DFQATT and CDR2 is SNEGSKA (reference sequence). CDR3 nucleotide sequence: TGCAGTGCTAGAGATTCCTTACGTTTGAGATCCGGGACTATTGAGACCCAGTACTTC. Protein: CSARDSLRLRSGTIETQYF.

Comment on this clonotype: One end of the junction does not line up with germline, which may come from a read error. The genes are TRBV7-2 and TRBJ2-2; 8 bases are a match to TRBD2. Germline CDR1 reads SGHTA; CDR2 reads FQGNSA. The CDR3 length is 16 residues. The chain's CDR3 is CANSLASGSYTGELFF. The DNA of the CDR3 is TGTGCCAACAGCTTAGCGAGCGGGAGTTACACCGGGGAGCTGTTTTTT.